This TCR beta chain derives from a study of T-cell memory formation after mild COVID-19. Study findings and constraints: Later expanders leaned CD4+, whereas day 15 to 85 contracting clones were balanced CD4/CD8. Shrinking CD4+ clones were chiefly CM and EM; CD8+ ones were chiefly EMRA.

TCRdb re-derived calls from the 5' RACE reads in MiXCR, one entry per CDR3 protein. Of around 5,000 distinct CDR3 sequences in the sample, roughly 25% are singletons; the top ten hold under 2.5%. In its sample, this clonotype ranks as medium-sized (0.01 to 0.1%). Its specificity is unknown. Sequencing input: PBMCs or a T cell subset sorted from them (not recorded which). The TCR was taken from an adult who had mild COVID-19 (a few samples of this study predate the infection). Cell type and time point are not known.

CDR3 DNA sequence: TGTGCCAGCAGTTCGAGCTCCTACAATGAGCAGTTCTTC. Residues: CASSSSSYNEQFF. The rearrangement uses TRBV6-2 or TRBV6-3 and TRBJ2-1; D is unresolved. The length of the CDR3 is 13 residues. Germline V gene sequence: CDR1 MNHEY, CDR2 SVGEGT. Trimming removed 4 bases from V and 0 bases from J, with 4 bases in between.